This T cell receptor beta chain was observed in a study of PD-L1 blockade in urothelial cancer. Germline V CDR1 and CDR2: LNHNV, YYDKDF (reference sequence). The CDR3 has 14 residues. V lost 5 bases, J lost 8 bases, and 18 bases lay in between. This clone has only a few counts. Profiling relied on immunoSEQ multiplex PCR, and the TCRdb table lists in-frame clones only, not all of them. The sample carries 45,000 or so clones, roughly four fifths recorded once. This clonotype originated in a man between 65 and 85 years old with urothelial cancer. The chain carries TRBV15 and TRBJ1-1; D might be TRBD1 (5 bases). Sequencing used PBMCs, obtained around atezolizumab (anti-PD-L1) treatment. The CDR3 sequence is CATSGRGRVIEAFF. The CDR3 nucleotides read TGTGCCACCAGCGGGAGGGGCAGAGTAATCGAAGCTTTCTTT.